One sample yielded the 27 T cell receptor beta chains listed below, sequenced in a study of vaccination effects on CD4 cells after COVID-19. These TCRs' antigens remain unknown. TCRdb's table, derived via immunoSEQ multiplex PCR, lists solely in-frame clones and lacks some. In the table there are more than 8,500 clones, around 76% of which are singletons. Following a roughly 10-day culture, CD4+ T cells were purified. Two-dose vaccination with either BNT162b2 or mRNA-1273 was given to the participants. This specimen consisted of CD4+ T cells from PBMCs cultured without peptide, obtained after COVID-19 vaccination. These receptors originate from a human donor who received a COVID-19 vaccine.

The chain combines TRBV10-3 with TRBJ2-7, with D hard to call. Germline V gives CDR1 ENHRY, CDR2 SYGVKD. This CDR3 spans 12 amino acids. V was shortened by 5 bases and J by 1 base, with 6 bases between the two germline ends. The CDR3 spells CAISSKSYEQYF. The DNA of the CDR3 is TGTGCCATCAGTTCAAAGTCCTACGAGCAGTACTTC.

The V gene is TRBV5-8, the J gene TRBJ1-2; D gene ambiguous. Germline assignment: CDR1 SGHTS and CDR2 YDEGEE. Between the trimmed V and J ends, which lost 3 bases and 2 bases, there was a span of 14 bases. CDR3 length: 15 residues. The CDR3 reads CASSSRRGGNYGYTF. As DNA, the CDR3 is TGTGCCAGCAGCTCCCGGCGCGGCGGCAACTATGGCTACACCTTC.

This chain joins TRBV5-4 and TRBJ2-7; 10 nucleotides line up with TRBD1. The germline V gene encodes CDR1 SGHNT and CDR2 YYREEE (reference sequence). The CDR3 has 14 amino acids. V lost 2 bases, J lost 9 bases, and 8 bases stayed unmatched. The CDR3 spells CASSFDRGHLGQYF. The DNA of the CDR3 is TGTGCCAGCAGCTTTGACAGGGGGCACTTGGGGCAGTACTTC.

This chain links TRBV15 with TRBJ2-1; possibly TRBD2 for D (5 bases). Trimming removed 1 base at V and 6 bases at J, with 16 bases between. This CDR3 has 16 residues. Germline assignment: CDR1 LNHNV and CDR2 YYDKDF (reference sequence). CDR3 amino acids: CATSRGGSRLLNEQFF. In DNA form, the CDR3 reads TGTGCCACCAGCAGAGGCGGCAGCCGACTACTCAATGAGCAGTTCTTC. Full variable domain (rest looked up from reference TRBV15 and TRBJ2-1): DAMVIQNPRYQVTQFGKPVTLSCSQTLNHNVMYWYQQKSSQAPKLLFHYYDKDFNNEADTPDNFQSRRPNTSFCFLDIRSPGLGDTAMYLCATSRGGSRLLNEQFFGPGTRLTVL.

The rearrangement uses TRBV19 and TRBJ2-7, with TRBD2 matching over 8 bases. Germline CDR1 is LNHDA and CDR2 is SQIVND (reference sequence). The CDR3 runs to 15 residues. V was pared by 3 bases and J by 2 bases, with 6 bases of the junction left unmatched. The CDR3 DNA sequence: TGTGCCAGTAGTATGGTGGCGGGAGGACCCTACGAGCAGTACTTC. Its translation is CASSMVAGGPYEQYF.

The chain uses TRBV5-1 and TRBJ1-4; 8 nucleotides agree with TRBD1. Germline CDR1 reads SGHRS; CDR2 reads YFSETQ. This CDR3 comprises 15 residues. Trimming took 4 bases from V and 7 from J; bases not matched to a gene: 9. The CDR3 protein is CASSPGRGRGEKLFF. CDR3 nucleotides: TGCGCCAGCAGCCCGGGCAGGGGGCGCGGTGAAAAACTGTTTTTT.

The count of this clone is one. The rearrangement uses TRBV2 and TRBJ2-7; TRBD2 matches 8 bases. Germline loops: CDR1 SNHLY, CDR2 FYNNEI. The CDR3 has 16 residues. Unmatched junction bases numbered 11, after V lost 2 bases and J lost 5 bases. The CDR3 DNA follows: TGTGCCAGCAGTGAAAGAGTAGCGGGGTCCCGCCACGAGCAGTACTTC. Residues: CASSERVAGSRHEQYF.

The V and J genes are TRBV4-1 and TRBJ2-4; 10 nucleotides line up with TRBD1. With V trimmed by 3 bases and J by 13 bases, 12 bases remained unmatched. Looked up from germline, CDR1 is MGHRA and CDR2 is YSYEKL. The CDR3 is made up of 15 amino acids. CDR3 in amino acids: CASSHKTGGGREQYF. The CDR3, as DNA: TGCGCCAGCAGCCACAAGACAGGGGGCGGGCGGGAACAGTACTTC.

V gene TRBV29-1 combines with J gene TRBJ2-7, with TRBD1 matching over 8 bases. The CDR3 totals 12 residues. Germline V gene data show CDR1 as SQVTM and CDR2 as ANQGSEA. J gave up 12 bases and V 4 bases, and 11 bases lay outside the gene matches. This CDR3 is CSVGFSGQGTYF. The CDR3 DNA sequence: TGCAGCGTTGGTTTTTCAGGACAGGGAACGTACTTC.

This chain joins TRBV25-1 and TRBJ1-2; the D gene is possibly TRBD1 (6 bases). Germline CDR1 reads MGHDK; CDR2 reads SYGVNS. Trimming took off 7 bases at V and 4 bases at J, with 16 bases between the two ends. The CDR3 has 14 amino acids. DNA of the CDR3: TGTGCCAGCACTGGAAGCGGACAGATCTATGGCTACACCTTC. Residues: CASTGSGQIYGYTF.

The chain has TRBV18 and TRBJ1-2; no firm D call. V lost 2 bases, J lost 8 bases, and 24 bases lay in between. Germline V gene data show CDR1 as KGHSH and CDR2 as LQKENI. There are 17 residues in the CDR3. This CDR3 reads CASSPLTGGPDQRGYTF. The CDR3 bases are TGTGCCAGCTCACCATTAACCGGTGGGCCCGATCAGCGAGGCTACACCTTC.

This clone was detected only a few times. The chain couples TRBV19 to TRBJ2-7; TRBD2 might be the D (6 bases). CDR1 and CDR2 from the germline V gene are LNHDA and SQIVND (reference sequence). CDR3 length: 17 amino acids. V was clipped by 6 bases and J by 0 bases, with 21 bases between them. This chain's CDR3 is CASSEAGGGALSYEQYF. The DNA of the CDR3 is TGTGCCAGTAGCGAGGCCGGAGGCGGGGCGCTCTCCTACGAGCAGTACTTC.

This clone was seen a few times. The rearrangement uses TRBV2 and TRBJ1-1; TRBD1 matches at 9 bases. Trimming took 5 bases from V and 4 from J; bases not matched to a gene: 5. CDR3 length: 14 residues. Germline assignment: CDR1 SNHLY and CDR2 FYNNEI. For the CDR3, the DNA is TGTGCCAGCAGTAGGGACAGGGTCGGCACTGAAGCTTTCTTT. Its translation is CASSRDRVGTEAFF.

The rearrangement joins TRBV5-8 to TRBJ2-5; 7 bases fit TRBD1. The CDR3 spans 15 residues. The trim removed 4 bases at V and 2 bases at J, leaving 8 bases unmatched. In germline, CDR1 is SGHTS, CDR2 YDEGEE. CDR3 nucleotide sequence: TGTGCCAGCAGCAAACCCTGGGGACAGCAAGAGACCCAGTACTTC. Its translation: CASSKPWGQQETQYF.

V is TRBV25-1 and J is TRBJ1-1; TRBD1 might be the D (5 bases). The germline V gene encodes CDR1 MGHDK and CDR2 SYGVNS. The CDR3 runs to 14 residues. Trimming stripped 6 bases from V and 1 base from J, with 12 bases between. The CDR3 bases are TGTGCCAGCAGGGCCGTAGGGGCGAACACTGAAGCTTTCTTT. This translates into CASRAVGANTEAFF.

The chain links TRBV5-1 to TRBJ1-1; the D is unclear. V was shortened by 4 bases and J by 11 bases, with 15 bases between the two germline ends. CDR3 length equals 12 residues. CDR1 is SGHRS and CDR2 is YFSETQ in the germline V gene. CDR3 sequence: CASSVDGLGAFF. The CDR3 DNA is TGCGCCAGCAGCGTGGACGGTTTGGGGGCTTTCTTT. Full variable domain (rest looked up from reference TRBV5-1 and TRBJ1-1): KAGVTQTPRYLIKTRGQQVTLSCSPISGHRSVSWYQQTPGQGLQFLFEYFSETQRNKGNFPGRFSGRQFSNSRSEMNVSTLELGDSALYLCASSVDGLGAFFGQGTRLTVV.

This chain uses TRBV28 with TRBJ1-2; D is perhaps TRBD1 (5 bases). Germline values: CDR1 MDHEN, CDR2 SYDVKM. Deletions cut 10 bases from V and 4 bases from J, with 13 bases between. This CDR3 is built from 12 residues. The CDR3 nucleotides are TGTGCCATTGCGAGGCAGGGCTATGGCTACACCTTC. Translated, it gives CAIARQGYGYTF.

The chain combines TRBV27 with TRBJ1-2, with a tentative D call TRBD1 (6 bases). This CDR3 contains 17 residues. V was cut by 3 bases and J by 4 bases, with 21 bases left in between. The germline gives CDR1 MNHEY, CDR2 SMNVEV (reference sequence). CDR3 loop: CASSFSTRKGGRYGYTF. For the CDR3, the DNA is TGTGCCAGCAGTTTCAGTACGCGTAAGGGGGGACGCTATGGCTACACCTTC.

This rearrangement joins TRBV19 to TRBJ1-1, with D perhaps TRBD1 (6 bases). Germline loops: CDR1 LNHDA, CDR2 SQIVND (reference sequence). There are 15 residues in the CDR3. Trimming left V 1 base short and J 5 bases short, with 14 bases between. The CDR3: CASSIGGLDRTEAFF. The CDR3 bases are TGTGCCAGTAGTATAGGGGGCCTGGACAGAACTGAAGCTTTCTTT.

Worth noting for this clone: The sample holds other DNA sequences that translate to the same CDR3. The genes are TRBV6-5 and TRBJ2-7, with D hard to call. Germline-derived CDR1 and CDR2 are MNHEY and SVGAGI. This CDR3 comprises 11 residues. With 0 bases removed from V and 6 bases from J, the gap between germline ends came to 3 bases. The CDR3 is CASSYSREQYF. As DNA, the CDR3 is TGTGCCAGCAGTTACTCTCGCGAGCAGTACTTC.

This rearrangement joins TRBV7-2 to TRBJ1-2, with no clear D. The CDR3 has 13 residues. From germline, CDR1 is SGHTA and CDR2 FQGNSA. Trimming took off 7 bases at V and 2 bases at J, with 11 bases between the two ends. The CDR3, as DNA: TGTGCCAGCACCCGGGCCTCAAACTATGGCTACACCTTC. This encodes CASTRASNYGYTF.

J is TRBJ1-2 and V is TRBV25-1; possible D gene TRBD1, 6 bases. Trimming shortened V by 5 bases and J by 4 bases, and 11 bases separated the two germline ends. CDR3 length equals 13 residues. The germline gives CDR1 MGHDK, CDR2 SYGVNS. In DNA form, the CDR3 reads TGTGCCAGCAGTAACAGGGAGTCCTATGGCTACACCTTC. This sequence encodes CASSNRESYGYTF.

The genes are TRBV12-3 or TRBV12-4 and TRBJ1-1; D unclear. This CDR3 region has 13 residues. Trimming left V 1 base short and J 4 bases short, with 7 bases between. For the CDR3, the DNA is TGTGCCAGCAGTTTAGGGGCAGTCACTGAAGCTTTCTTT. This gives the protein CASSLGAVTEAFF.

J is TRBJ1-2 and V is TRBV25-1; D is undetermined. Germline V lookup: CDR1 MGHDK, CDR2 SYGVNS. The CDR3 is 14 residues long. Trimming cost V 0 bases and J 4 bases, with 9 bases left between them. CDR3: CASSEYGRSYGYTF. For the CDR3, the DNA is TGTGCCAGCAGTGAATATGGACGATCCTATGGCTACACCTTC.

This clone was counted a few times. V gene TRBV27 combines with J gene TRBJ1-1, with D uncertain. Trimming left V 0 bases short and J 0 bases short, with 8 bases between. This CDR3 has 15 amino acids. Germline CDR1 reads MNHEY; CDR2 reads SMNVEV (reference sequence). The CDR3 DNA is TGTGCCAGCAGTTTATCTGGGAGCTTGAACACTGAAGCTTTCTTT. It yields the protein CASSLSGSLNTEAFF.

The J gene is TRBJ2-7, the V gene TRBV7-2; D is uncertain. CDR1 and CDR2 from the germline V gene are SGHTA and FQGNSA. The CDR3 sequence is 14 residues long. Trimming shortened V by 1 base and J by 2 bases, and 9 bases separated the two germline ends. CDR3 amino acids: CASSLEFSAYEQYF. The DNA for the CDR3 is TGTGCCAGCAGCTTAGAGTTCAGTGCCTACGAGCAGTACTTC. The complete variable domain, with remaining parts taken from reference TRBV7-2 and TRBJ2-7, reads GAGVSQSPSNKVTEKGKDVELRCDPISGHTALYWYRQSLGQGLEFLIYFQGNSAPDKSGLPSDRFSAERTGGSVSTLTIQRTQQEDSAVYLCASSLEFSAYEQYFGPGTRLTVT.

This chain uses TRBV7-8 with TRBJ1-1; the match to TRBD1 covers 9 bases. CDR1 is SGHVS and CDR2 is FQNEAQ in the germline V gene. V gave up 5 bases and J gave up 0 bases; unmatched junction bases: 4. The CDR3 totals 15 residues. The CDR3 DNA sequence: TGTGCCAGCAGCCCGGGACAGGGAGTGAACACTGAAGCTTTCTTT. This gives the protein CASSPGQGVNTEAFF.